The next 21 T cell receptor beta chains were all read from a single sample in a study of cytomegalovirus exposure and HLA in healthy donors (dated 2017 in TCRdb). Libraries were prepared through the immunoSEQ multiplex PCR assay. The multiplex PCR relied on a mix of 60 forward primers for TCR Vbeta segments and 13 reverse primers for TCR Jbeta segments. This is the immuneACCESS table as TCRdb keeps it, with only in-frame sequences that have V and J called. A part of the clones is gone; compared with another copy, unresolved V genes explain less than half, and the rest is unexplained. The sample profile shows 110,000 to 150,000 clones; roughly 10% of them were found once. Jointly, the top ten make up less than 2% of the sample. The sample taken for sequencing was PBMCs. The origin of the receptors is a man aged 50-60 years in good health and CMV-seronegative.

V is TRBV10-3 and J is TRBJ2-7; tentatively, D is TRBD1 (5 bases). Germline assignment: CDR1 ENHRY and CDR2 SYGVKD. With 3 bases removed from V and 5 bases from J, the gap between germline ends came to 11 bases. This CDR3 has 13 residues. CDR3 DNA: TGTGCCATCAGTGATCTAGGGGCCGACGAGCAGTACTTC. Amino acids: CAISDLGADEQYF.

CDR3 region: CASSLPLENEQFF. CDR3 nucleotides: TGTGCCAGCAGCTTACCCCTAGAAAATGAGCAGTTCTTC. The gene calls are TRBV7-3 and TRBJ2-1; D gene unclear. V lost 2 bases and J lost 7, with 9 bases in between. Germline V gene lookup returns CDR1 SGHTA and CDR2 FQGTGA. The CDR3 extends over 13 amino acids.

CDR3 amino acids: CASSIDQRGRETQYF. DNA of the CDR3: TGTGCCAGTAGTATAGATCAAAGGGGGCGTGAGACCCAGTACTTC. The V gene is TRBV19, the J gene TRBJ2-5, with 7 bases aligning to TRBD1. The length of the CDR3 is 15 residues. V lost 0 bases and J lost 5; bases outside the gene matches: 6. Germline values: CDR1 LNHDA, CDR2 SQIVND (reference sequence).

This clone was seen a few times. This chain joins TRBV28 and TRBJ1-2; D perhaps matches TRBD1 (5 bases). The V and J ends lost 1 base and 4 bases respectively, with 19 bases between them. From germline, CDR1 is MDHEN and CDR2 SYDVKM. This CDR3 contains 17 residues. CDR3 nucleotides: TGTGCCAGCAGTTTATCAGTCGGGCGAACAGGCAGCTATGGCTACACCTTC. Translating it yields CASSLSVGRTGSYGYTF.

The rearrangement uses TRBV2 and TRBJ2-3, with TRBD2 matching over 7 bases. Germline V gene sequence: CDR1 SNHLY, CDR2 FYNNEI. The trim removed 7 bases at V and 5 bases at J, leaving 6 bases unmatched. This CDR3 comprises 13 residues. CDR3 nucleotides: TGTGCCAGCACGCGGGACTATGGAGATACGCAGTATTTT. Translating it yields CASTRDYGDTQYF.

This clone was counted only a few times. The CDR3 DNA sequence: TGTGCCAGCAGCTTAGATTTCCCCCCGAGCGAGCAGTACTTC. It specifies CASSLDFPPSEQYF. The V call is TRBV11-2, the J call TRBJ2-7, with no clear D. The CDR3 is 14 residues long. Trimming removed 0 bases at V and 6 bases at J, with 12 bases between. Germline-derived CDR1 and CDR2 are SGHAT and FQNNGV.

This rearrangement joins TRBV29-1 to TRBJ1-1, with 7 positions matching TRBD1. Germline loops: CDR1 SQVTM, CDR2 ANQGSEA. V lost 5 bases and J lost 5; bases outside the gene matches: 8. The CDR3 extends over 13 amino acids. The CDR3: CSVSAPGGTEAFF. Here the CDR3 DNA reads TGCAGCGTTAGTGCCCCAGGGGGAACTGAAGCTTTCTTT.

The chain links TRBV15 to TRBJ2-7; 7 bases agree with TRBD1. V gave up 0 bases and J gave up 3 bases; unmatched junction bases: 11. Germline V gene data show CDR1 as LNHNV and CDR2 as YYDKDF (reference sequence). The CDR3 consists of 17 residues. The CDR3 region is CATSRDIPRTGSYEQYF. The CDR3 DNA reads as TGTGCCACCAGCAGAGATATCCCCAGGACAGGTAGCTACGAGCAGTACTTC.

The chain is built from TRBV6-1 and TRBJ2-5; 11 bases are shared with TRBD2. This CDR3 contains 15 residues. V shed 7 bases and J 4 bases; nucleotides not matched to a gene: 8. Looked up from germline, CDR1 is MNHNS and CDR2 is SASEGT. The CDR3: CASTGTGTSGETQYF. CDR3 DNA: TGTGCCAGCACCGGGACCGGGACTAGCGGAGAGACCCAGTACTTC.

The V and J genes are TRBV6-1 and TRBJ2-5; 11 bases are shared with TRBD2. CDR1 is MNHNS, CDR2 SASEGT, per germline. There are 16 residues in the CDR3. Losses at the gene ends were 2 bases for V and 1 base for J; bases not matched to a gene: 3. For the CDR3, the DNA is TGTGCCAGCAGTGAAAACCTAGCGGGGGGCCAAGAGACCCAGTACTTC. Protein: CASSENLAGGQETQYF.

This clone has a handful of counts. The CDR3 is CASAGTGSGTIYF. CDR3 nucleotides: TGTGCCAGTGCCGGGACAGGATCCGGCACCATATATTTT. The rearrangement links TRBV19 to TRBJ1-3; 8 bases agree with TRBD1. V was clipped by 8 bases and J by 9 bases; unmatched bases: 9. The CDR3 runs 13 residues. In germline, CDR1 is LNHDA, CDR2 SQIVND (reference sequence).

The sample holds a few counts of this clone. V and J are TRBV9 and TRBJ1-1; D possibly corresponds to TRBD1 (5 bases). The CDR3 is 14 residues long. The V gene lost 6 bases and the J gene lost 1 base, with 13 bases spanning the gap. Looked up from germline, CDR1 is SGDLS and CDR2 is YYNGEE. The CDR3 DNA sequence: TGTGCCAGCACTCCCAGCCAGGGGAACACTGAAGCTTTCTTT. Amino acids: CASTPSQGNTEAFF. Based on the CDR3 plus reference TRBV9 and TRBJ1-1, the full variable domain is DSGVTQTPKHLITATGQRVTLRCSPRSGDLSVYWYQQSLDQGLQFLIQYYNGEERAKGNILERFSAQQFPDLHSELNLSSLELGDSALYFCASTPSQGNTEAFFGQGTRLTVV.

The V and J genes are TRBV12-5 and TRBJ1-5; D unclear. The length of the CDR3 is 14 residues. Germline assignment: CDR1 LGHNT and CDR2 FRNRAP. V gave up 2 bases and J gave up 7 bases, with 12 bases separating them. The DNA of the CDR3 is TGTGCTAGTGGTTTGCTTACGGGAGGGCAGCCCCAGCATTTT. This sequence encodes CASGLLTGGQPQHF.

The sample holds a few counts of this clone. The CDR3 sequence: CASGPAGGRNTEAFF. The CDR3 DNA sequence: TGCGCCAGCGGCCCGGCGGGGGGCCGGAACACTGAAGCTTTCTTT. The V and J genes are TRBV5-1 and TRBJ1-1; weak D call: TRBD1 (6 bases). The CDR3 runs to 15 residues. Germline-derived CDR1 and CDR2 are SGHRS and YFSETQ. Trimming took off 7 bases at V and 1 base at J, with 17 bases between the two ends.

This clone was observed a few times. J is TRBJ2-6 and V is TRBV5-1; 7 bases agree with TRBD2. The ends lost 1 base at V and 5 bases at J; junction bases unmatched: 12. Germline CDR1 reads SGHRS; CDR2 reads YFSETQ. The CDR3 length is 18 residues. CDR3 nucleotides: TGCGCCAGCAGCTTGAAACAGCTAGCGGCTCCGCGGGCCAACGTCCTGACTTTC. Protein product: CASSLKQLAAPRANVLTF.

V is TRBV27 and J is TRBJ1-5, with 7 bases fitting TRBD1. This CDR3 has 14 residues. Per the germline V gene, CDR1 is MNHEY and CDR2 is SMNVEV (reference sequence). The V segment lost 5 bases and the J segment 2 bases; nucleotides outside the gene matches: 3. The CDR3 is CASSHRGGNQPQHF. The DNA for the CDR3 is TGTGCCAGCAGTCACAGGGGAGGCAATCAGCCCCAGCATTTT.

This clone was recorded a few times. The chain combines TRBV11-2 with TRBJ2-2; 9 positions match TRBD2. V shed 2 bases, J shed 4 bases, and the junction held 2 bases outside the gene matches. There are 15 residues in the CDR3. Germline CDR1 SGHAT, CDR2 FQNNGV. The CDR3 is CASSLRLAATGELFF. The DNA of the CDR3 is TGTGCCAGCAGCTTAAGACTAGCGGCCACCGGGGAGCTGTTTTTT.

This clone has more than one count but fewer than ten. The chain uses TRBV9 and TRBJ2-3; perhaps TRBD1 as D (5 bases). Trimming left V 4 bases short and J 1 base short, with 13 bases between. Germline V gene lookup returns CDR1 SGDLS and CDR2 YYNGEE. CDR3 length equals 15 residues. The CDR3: CASSRGAGGTDTQYF. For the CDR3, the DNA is TGTGCCAGCAGCCGTGGGGCAGGAGGCACAGATACGCAGTATTTT.

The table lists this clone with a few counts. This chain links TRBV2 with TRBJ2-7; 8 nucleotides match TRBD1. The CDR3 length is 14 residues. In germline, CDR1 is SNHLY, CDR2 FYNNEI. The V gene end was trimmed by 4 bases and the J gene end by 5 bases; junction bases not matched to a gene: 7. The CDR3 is CASSAQGAIDEQYF. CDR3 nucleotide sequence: TGTGCCAGCAGTGCCCAGGGGGCAATAGACGAGCAGTACTTC.

CDR3: CASSLTQGQGQGARGEQYF. Written as DNA, the CDR3 is TGTGCCAGCAGTTTAACCCAAGGGCAGGGACAGGGGGCGAGGGGCGAGCAGTACTTC. J is TRBJ2-7 and V is TRBV27; the match to TRBD1 covers 12 bases. The CDR3 length is 19 residues. The V segment lost 2 bases and the J segment 6 bases; nucleotides outside the gene matches: 17. CDR1 and CDR2 (germline): MNHEY, SMNVEV (reference sequence).

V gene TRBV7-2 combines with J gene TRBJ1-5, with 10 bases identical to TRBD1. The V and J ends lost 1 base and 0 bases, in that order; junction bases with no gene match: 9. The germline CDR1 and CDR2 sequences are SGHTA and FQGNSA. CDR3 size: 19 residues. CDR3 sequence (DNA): TGTGCCAGCAGCTTAGGGGAGACAGGGGGCAAGCTTAGCAATCAGCCCCAGCATTTT. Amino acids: CASSLGETGGKLSNQPQHF.